Sequencing of this TCR beta chain was carried out in a study of T-cell memory formation after mild COVID-19 (dated by TCRdb to about 2021). Notes on the research overall: Most TCR sequence clusters were specific to one of the two donors. Longitudinal TCRalpha and TCRbeta repertoire sequencing tracked T-cell clones expanding and contracting after mild COVID-19 in a couple of donors. Two young, previously healthy adult volunteers made up the cohort, one male and one female. General study outcomes and caveats: The second-wave clones that peaked on day 37 were not confirmed to be SARS-CoV-2 specific. Only two mild cases were covered by the study, and larger cohorts that include severe cases with pre-infection samples were considered necessary. Some responding clones were detected in pre-infection memory, suggesting pre-existing cross-reactive memory T cells joined the SARS-CoV-2 response. Contracting CD4+ clones appeared mostly in the CM and EM memory subsets, whereas CD8+ clones were enriched in EMRA. Balanced CD4/CD8 phenotypes were observed for clones contracting from day 15 to 85, whereas a bias towards CD4+ was observed for a second wave of clones expanding from day 15 to 37.

A word on this clonotype: The antigen it binds to is not known. No qualities accompany the bases; no much larger clone lies one base away.

V drops 3 bases and J drops 9 bases, leaving 20 bases in between. The cysteine opens and the phenylalanine closes a CDR3 of 14 amino acids. The only DNA kept is the CDR3, 42 bases in frame from the first base. The germline V gene supplies CDR1 SQVTM and CDR2 ANQGSEA. TCRdb lists the instrument as Illumina NovaSeq 6000. TCRalpha and TCRbeta cDNA libraries were built by 5'RACE with constant-segment primers, adding sample barcodes and unique molecular identifiers. Trizol reagent was used to extract RNA from every sample. The libraries were amplified in two PCR steps, and the second step added a second sample barcode and Illumina TruSeq adapters. Sequencing of libraries was performed on an Illumina NovaSeq with 2 x 150 bp paired-end reads. The paper's processing steps were these. Demultiplexing of reads and collapsing into UMI-guided consensus sequences were performed with migec v1.2.7. Using mixcr v2.1.11, the UMI consensuses were aligned to TRA and TRB V and J templates and assembled into clonotypes. Expanded or contracted clonotypes were those called significant by both edgeR and NoisET, with noise models trained on biological replicates. For edgeR calls, the thresholds were a false discovery rate-adjusted p below 0.01 and a log2 fold-change of 1. As an exploratory analysis of dynamics, PCA with hierarchical clustering was applied to max-normalized trajectories of the 1000 most abundant clonotypes. Separately sequenced CD4+ and CD8+ repertoires were used to assign a CD4 or CD8 phenotype to each responding clone. TCRdb redid the processing of the public reads, applying fastp at Q25 and MiXCR, and retained in-frame beta chains. Rows with a matching CDR3 protein are joined into one entry that keeps the most common DNA and genes. The V and J calls and clone size are TCRdb's, not the authors'. The sample table holds approximately 410,000 distinct CDR3 sequences, of which around 22% were seen once. About an eighth of the sample goes to the ten largest clones.

PBMCs were isolated by Ficoll-Paque density gradient centrifugation. Recombination connected TRBV29-1 to TRBJ2-5; the D gene cannot be resolved beyond TRBD1 or TRBD2, each matching 5 bases. Specimen: PBMCs or a T cell subset sorted from them (not recorded which). This sequence was found in an adult woman who had mild COVID-19 (a few samples of this study predate the infection). The sample titles of this study are shuffled in the database, so cell type and time point are left out; the donor was told from shared clones. The nucleotide sequence reads as follows: TGCAGCGTTGATATCGTGGGCTTGGGGGATCCCCAGTACTTC. Translated, this gives CSVDIVGLGDPQYF.